What follows are 12 T cell receptor beta chains derived from one specimen sequenced in a study of T cells in Graves' hyperthyroidism and ophthalmopathy. Amplification of TCR beta CDR3 regions used RNA as the template. First-round RT-PCR of the TCR CDR3 relied on the HTBI primer set. TCRdb independently ran MiXCR on the multiplex PCR reads; one entry per CDR3 protein. Of around 660,000 distinct CDR3 sequences in the sample, nearly 45% were seen once. The sequenced material came from peripheral blood or thyroid tissue (not recorded which). The receptor source for this set is an adult man with Graves' disease, either hyperthyroidism or ophthalmopathy (not recorded which).

The chain has TRBV5-1 and TRBJ2-7; tentatively, D is TRBD1 (6 bases). Germline V gene sequence: CDR1 SGHRS, CDR2 YFSETQ. The CDR3 runs 12 residues. Trimming removed 3 bases at V and 4 bases at J, with 8 bases between. This CDR3 is CASSYTGYEQYF. The CDR3 DNA is TGCGCCAGCAGCTATACAGGGTACGAGCAGTACTTC.

In this sample, this clonotype turned up many times. The chain carries TRBV29-1 and TRBJ1-2; no clear D. Trimming stripped 3 bases from V and 4 bases from J, with 12 bases between. The CDR3 is 13 amino acids. The V gene's germline CDR1 is SQVTM and CDR2 ANQGSEA. The CDR3 nucleotides read TGCAGCGTTGACAGTCCTATTTCCTATGGCTACACCTTC. This translates into CSVDSPISYGYTF.

The chain joins TRBV11-1 to TRBJ1-1; D call uncertain. Trimming left V 1 base short and J 3 bases short, with 15 bases between. Germline V lookup: CDR1 SGHAT, CDR2 FQDESV (reference sequence). The length of the CDR3 is 16 residues. CDR3 sequence reads: CASSLGRLRIDTEAFF. The CDR3 coding sequence is TGTGCCAGCAGCTTAGGGCGACTAAGGATTGACACTGAAGCTTTCTTT.

Details on this clonotype: This CDR3 is missing its conserved last phenylalanine or tryptophan, likely due to a read error. The DNA is left out, because the CDR3 cannot be placed on it with certainty; the CDR3 is given as TCRdb lists it. The chain couples TRBV9 to TRBJ1-4; the table's D gene call, TRBD1, was not cross checked with the DNA. The CDR3 has 9 residues if both end residues are counted. Germline loops: CDR1 SGDLS, CDR2 YYNGEE. The CDR3 region is CASSVEGDN.

The chain employs TRBV24-1 and TRBJ2-2, with D possibly matching TRBD1 (5 bases). V lost 8 bases and J 0 bases, leaving 9 bases between the germline ends. The germline gives CDR1 KGHDR, CDR2 SFDVKD. The CDR3 runs to 14 residues. DNA for the CDR3: TGTGCCACCACCACACAGGCGAACACCGGGGAGCTGTTTTTT. This encodes CATTTQANTGELFF.

The CDR3 DNA reads TGCGCCAGCAGCTTGGCAACTCCGGGACAGGGGGCTAGCGAGCAGTACTTC. The encoded protein is CASSLATPGQGASEQYF. This chain uses TRBV5-1 with TRBJ2-7; TRBD1 agrees at 12 bases. CDR1 is SGHRS and CDR2 is YFSETQ in the germline V gene. V lost 0 bases and J lost 6; bases outside the gene matches: 10. The CDR3 length is 17 residues.

In its sample, this clonotype was seen a few times. Compared with germline, one end of the junction differs, possibly owing to a read error. This chain connects TRBV7-2 to TRBJ2-5; weak D call: TRBD2 (5 bases). CDR3 size: 14 residues. From germline, CDR1 is SGHTA and CDR2 FQGNSA. This CDR3 reads CASSHPPEGETQYF. In DNA form, the CDR3 reads TGCGCCAGCAGCCACCCCCCCGAGGGAGAGACCCAGTACTTC.

The sample holds one count of this clonotype. This may stem from a read error, because a much larger clone lies one nucleotide away. CDR3: CSVERFRRNSNQPQHF. CDR3 DNA sequence: TGCAGCGTTGAGAGGTTCAGGAGGAATAGCAATCAGCCCCAGCATTTT. The J gene is TRBJ1-5, the V gene TRBV29-1, with no clear D. CDR3 length: 16 amino acids. The V gene's germline CDR1 is SQVTM and CDR2 ANQGSEA. The V end was cut by 3 bases, the J end by 0 bases, with 15 bases between.

This clonotype was counted ten times or more. This chain joins TRBV24-1 and TRBJ1-4; 8 bases map to TRBD1. Trimming at V came to 4 bases and at J to 3 bases, leaving 3 bases not matched to a gene. CDR1 is KGHDR and CDR2 is SFDVKD in the germline V gene. The CDR3 extends over 15 amino acids. The CDR3 reads CATSEGTGPNEKLFF. CDR3 nucleotides: TGTGCCACCAGTGAAGGGACAGGACCTAATGAAAAACTGTTTTTT.

This chain joins TRBV20-1 and TRBJ1-5; 8 bases are a match to TRBD1. The germline V gene has CDR1 DFQATT and CDR2 SNEGSKA (reference sequence). The CDR3 totals 14 residues. V lost 4 bases and J lost 3; bases outside the gene matches: 5. Here the CDR3 reads CSATQGGVNQPQHF. The DNA for the CDR3 is TGCAGTGCTACACAGGGGGGGGTCAATCAGCCCCAGCATTTT.

The CDR3 nucleotides read TGTGCCAGCAGTCCCCTGACAGGGCTCTATGGCTACACCTTC. Protein sequence: CASSPLTGLYGYTF. The J gene is TRBJ1-2, the V gene TRBV16, with 7 positions matching TRBD1. Trimming at V came to 6 bases and at J to 4 bases, leaving 8 bases not matched to a gene. The germline V gene encodes CDR1 KGHSY and CDR2 FQNENV. CDR3 length: 14 residues.

The chain recombines TRBV10-2 with TRBJ2-2, with D maybe TRBD1 (5 bases). The CDR3 extends over 14 amino acids. Germline V gene data show CDR1 as WSHSY and CDR2 as SAAADI. V lost 4 bases and J 2 bases, leaving 8 bases between the germline ends. CDR3 coding DNA: TGCGCCAGCAGTGTCCAGGGAAACACCGGGGAGCTGTTTTTT. It codes for CASSVQGNTGELFF.